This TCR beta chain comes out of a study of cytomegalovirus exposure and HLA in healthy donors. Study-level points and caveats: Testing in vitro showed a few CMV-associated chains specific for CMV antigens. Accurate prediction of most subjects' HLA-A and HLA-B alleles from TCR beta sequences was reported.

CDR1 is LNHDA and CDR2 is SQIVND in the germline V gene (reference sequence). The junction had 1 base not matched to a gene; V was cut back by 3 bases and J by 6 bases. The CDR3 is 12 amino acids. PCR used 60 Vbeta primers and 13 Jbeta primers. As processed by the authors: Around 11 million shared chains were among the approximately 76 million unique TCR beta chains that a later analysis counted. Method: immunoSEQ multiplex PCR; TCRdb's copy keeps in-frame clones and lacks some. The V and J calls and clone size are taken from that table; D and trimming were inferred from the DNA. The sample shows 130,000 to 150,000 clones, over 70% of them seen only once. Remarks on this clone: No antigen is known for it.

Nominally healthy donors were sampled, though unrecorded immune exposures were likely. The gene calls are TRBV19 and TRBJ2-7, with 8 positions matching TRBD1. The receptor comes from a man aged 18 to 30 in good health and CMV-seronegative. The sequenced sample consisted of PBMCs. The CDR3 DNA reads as TGTGCCAGTAGTATCACAGGGGGCGAGCAGTACTTC. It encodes CASSITGGEQYF.